These 26 T cell receptor beta chains came from one sample sequenced in a study of control samples from healthy donors and cancer patients. The repertoire was sequenced with immunoSEQ multiplex PCR; TCRdb's copy has only in-frame clones and lacks some. The sample yields under 450,000 clones, 90% seen once. Sequencing used PBMCs. The receptors derive from a middle-aged man with head and neck cancer.

The chain links TRBV4-1 to TRBJ2-7; TRBD1 matches at 10 bases. Looked up from germline, CDR1 is MGHRA and CDR2 is YSYEKL. V was pared by 1 base and J by 6 bases, with 3 bases of the junction left unmatched. CDR3 length: 14 amino acids. CDR3 amino acids: CASSQGQGAIEQYF. CDR3 bases: TGCGCCAGCAGCCAAGGACAGGGGGCGATCGAGCAGTACTTC.

CDR3: CSPAGPQETQYF. The CDR3 DNA is TGCAGCCCAGCCGGGCCCCAAGAGACCCAGTACTTC. V usage is TRBV29-1 and J usage is TRBJ2-5; D unclear. Germline V gene data show CDR1 as SQVTM and CDR2 as ANQGSEA. V gave up 8 bases and J gave up 1 base, with 11 bases separating them. This CDR3 has 12 amino acids. Together with reference TRBV29-1 and TRBJ2-5, the CDR3 gives the full variable domain: SAVISQKPSRDICQRGTSLTIQCQVDSQVTMMFWYRQQPGQSLTLIATANQGSEATYESGFVIDKFPISRPNLTFSTLTVSNMSPEDSSIYLCSPAGPQETQYFGPGTRLLVL.

The chain has TRBV5-6 and TRBJ2-5; possibly TRBD1 for D (6 bases). Germline assignment: CDR1 SGHDT and CDR2 YYEEEE. Trimming cost V 0 bases and J 4 bases, with 13 bases left between them. The CDR3 loop spans 15 amino acids. CDR3 bases: TGTGCCAGCAGCTTGGTTGACAGGACGCGAGAGACCCAGTACTTC. Amino acid sequence: CASSLVDRTRETQYF.

The chain is built from TRBV5-1 and TRBJ2-3; 9 nucleotides agree with TRBD1. This CDR3 has 15 amino acids. The ends lost 3 bases at V and 1 base at J; junction bases unmatched: 3. From germline, CDR1 is SGHRS and CDR2 YFSETQ. CDR3 sequence (DNA): TGCGCCAGCAGCTCCACAGGGGGCGGCACAGATACGCAGTATTTT. Translating it yields CASSSTGGGTDTQYF.

In its sample, this clone was seen a few times. V usage is TRBV3-1 (or the pseudogene TRBV3-2) and J usage is TRBJ1-1; 7 bases are shared with TRBD1. The CDR3 has 17 residues. Germline V gene lookup returns CDR1 LGHDT and CDR2 YNNKEL (reference sequence). J was trimmed by 0 bases and V by 1 base; bases with no gene match: 8. CDR3 amino acids: CASSQGDRRIMNTEAFF. CDR3 DNA: TGTGCCAGCAGCCAAGGGGACAGAAGGATCATGAACACTGAAGCTTTCTTT.

V is TRBV7-8 and J is TRBJ2-5; TRBD2 is a possible D gene (6 bases). CDR3 length equals 12 residues. Trimming pared 11 bases from V and 0 bases from J, leaving 10 bases between. CDR1 is SGHVS, CDR2 FQNEAQ, per germline. CDR3 bases: TGTGCCCTCGGGGGTTACCAAGAGACCCAGTACTTC. Its protein product is CALGGYQETQYF.

The V call is TRBV7-6, the J call TRBJ2-1; 10 nucleotides align to TRBD2. The V gene end was trimmed by 3 bases and the J gene end by 0 bases; junction bases not matched to a gene: 2. The CDR3 consists of 16 residues. CDR1 and CDR2 (germline): SGHVS, FNYEAQ. The CDR3 DNA follows: TGTGCCAGCAGCTTCAGGACTAGCGGCTCCTACAATGAGCAGTTCTTC. Translation: CASSFRTSGSYNEQFF.

The rearrangement links TRBV11-1 to TRBJ1-6; D call uncertain. CDR3 length equals 14 residues. Germline CDR1 and CDR2: SGHAT and FQDESV (reference sequence). Between the trimmed V and J ends, which lost 1 base and 10 bases, there was a span of 11 bases. The chain's CDR3 is CASSLEGLRSPLHF. Written as DNA, the CDR3 is TGTGCCAGCAGCTTAGAAGGGCTCCGCTCACCCCTCCACTTT.

The chain combines TRBV7-3 with TRBJ1-2; TRBD1 matches 7 bases. The germline V gene has CDR1 SGHTA and CDR2 FQGTGA. After removal of 4 bases from V and 1 base from J, the junction contained 9 bases not matched to a gene. The CDR3 consists of 16 residues. Here the CDR3 reads CASSSPPGQNNYGYTF. CDR3 bases: TGTGCCAGCAGCTCACCTCCGGGACAGAATAACTATGGCTACACCTTC. Full variable domain (remainder filled in from reference TRBV7-3 and TRBJ1-2): GAGVSQTPSNKVTEKGKYVELRCDPISGHTALYWYRQSLGQGPEFLIYFQGTGAADDSGLPNDRFFAVRPEGSVSTLKIQRTERGDSAVYLCASSSPPGQNNYGYTFGSGTRLTVV.

The chain recombines TRBV7-6 with TRBJ2-5; 11 nucleotides line up with TRBD2. Trimming took 5 bases from V and 2 from J; bases not matched to a gene: 7. The CDR3 consists of 16 residues. Germline CDR1 and CDR2: SGHVS and FNYEAQ. The CDR3 bases are TGTGCCAGCAGCCCCGGGGCTAGCGGGAGGCAAGAGACCCAGTACTTC. Translating it yields CASSPGASGRQETQYF.

The rearrangement uses TRBV6-5 and TRBJ2-7, with D perhaps matching TRBD2 (6 bases). Germline CDR1 and CDR2: MNHEY and SVGAGI. This CDR3 region has 14 residues. Trimming cost V 7 bases and J 2 bases, with 15 bases left between them. Here the CDR3 DNA reads TGTGCCAGCACCACTCTTAGCGGCACCTACGAGCAGTACTTC. Its translation: CASTTLSGTYEQYF.

J is TRBJ2-3 and V is TRBV27; 12 bases are shared with TRBD2. V trimming: 2 bases; J trimming: 1 base; junction bases outside the gene matches: 10. Germline loops: CDR1 MNHEY, CDR2 SMNVEV (reference sequence). The CDR3 length is 19 residues. The CDR3 DNA follows: TGTGCCAGCAGTTTAGGTTGGCTAGCGGGAGGGCCGGGCACAGATACGCAGTATTTT. It yields the protein CASSLGWLAGGPGTDTQYF.

The rearrangement joins TRBV6-5 to TRBJ2-5; D call uncertain. Per the germline V gene, CDR1 is MNHEY and CDR2 is SVGAGI. CDR3 length equals 14 residues. Between the trimmed V and J ends, which lost 0 bases and 3 bases, there was a span of 8 bases. The CDR3 DNA is TGTGCCAGCAGTTACTCGACCGGAAAAGAGACCCAGTACTTC. It specifies CASSYSTGKETQYF.

The chain links TRBV6-2 or TRBV6-3 to TRBJ2-5; 7 positions match TRBD2. The J segment lost 1 base and the V segment lost 2 bases, leaving 4 bases of the junction unmatched. There are 15 residues in the CDR3. Germline CDR1 reads MNHEY; CDR2 reads SVGEGT. The CDR3: CASSYRGLSQETQYF. The CDR3 nucleotides are TGTGCCAGCAGTTACCGGGGACTATCCCAAGAGACCCAGTACTTC.

The chain links TRBV2 to TRBJ1-1; no firm D call. V lost 4 bases to trimming and J lost 0 bases, with 9 bases between them. Germline V gene sequence: CDR1 SNHLY, CDR2 FYNNEI. CDR3 length: 14 amino acids. CDR3 amino acids: CASSVRAMNTEAFF. CDR3 in DNA: TGTGCCAGCAGTGTTCGAGCAATGAACACTGAAGCTTTCTTT.

The V and J genes are TRBV9 and TRBJ1-2; D is perhaps TRBD1 (5 bases). Germline V gene lookup returns CDR1 SGDLS and CDR2 YYNGEE. This CDR3 spans 14 amino acids. Trimming pared 0 bases from V and 2 bases from J, leaving 8 bases between. The CDR3 sequence: CASSVAGQNYGYTF. The CDR3 region has the DNA TGTGCCAGCAGCGTAGCAGGGCAGAACTATGGCTACACCTTC.

This chain joins TRBV5-6 and TRBJ2-3; tentatively, D is TRBD1 (5 bases). CDR3 length: 13 residues. CDR1 is SGHDT, CDR2 YYEEEE, per germline. With 0 bases removed from V and 4 bases from J, the gap between germline ends came to 6 bases. The CDR3 DNA follows: TGTGCCAGCAGCTTGGAAGGGGCAGATACGCAGTATTTT. Translation: CASSLEGADTQYF.

CDR3 DNA: TGTGCCAGCAGTCGAGCAAGGATGGACAGGCGAAACTATGGCTACACCTTC. Amino acid sequence: CASSRARMDRRNYGYTF. This chain joins TRBV5-6 and TRBJ1-2; TRBD1 matches 7 bases. This CDR3 has 17 residues. The V gene's germline CDR1 is SGHDT and CDR2 YYEEEE. After removal of 5 bases from V and 2 bases from J, the junction contained 15 bases not matched to a gene. The whole variable domain, remainder taken from reference TRBV5-6 and TRBJ1-2, is DAGVTQSPTHLIKTRGQQVTLRCSPKSGHDTVSWYQQALGQGPQFIFQYYEEEERQRGNFPDRFSGHQFPNYSSELNVNALLLGDSALYLCASSRARMDRRNYGYTFGSGTRLTVV.

V gene TRBV29-1 combines with J gene TRBJ2-2; D is uncertain. Trimming took 6 bases from V and 0 from J, leaving 8 bases between them. Germline-derived CDR1 and CDR2 are SQVTM and ANQGSEA. The CDR3 has 13 amino acids. The CDR3 DNA is TGCAGCGTGCTCCTAGCGAACACCGGGGAGCTGTTTTTT. It codes for CSVLLANTGELFF.

The chain links TRBV28 to TRBJ1-3, with TRBD1 as a possible D gene (6 bases). CDR1 is MDHEN, CDR2 SYDVKM, per germline. V was cut by 6 bases and J by 5 bases, with 20 bases left in between. This CDR3 has 16 amino acids. The CDR3 nucleotides are TGTGCCAGCAGACCCCCGGACAGCGGGAAGAGAAACACCATATATTTT. This codes for CASRPPDSGKRNTIYF.

This sequence joins TRBV30 and TRBJ1-4; 11 bases match TRBD1. V lost 0 bases to trimming and J lost 4 bases; unmatched junction nucleotides: 7. Germline V gene sequence: CDR1 GTSNPN, CDR2 SVGIG (reference sequence). This CDR3 spans 17 amino acids. CDR3: CAWSVGTGGQYNEKLFF. In DNA form, the CDR3 reads TGTGCCTGGAGTGTAGGGACAGGGGGACAATATAATGAAAAACTGTTTTTT.

The V and J genes are TRBV3-1 (or the pseudogene TRBV3-2) and TRBJ2-6; D is unresolved. Germline CDR1 and CDR2: LGHDT and YNNKEL (reference sequence). This CDR3 is 15 amino acids long. The ends were cut back, 4 bases at V and 0 bases at J, with 7 bases in the middle. The CDR3 sequence is CASSPVSSGANVLTF. In DNA, the CDR3 is TGTGCCAGCAGCCCAGTTAGCTCTGGGGCCAACGTCCTGACTTTC.

The V call is TRBV2, the J call TRBJ2-3; D may be TRBD1 or TRBD2 (6 bases each). The length of the CDR3 is 15 residues. Per germline, CDR1 SNHLY and CDR2 FYNNEI. V was shortened by 9 bases and J by 0 bases, with 16 bases between the two germline ends. CDR3 sequence: CARQGGLPSTDTQYF. CDR3 DNA: TGTGCCAGACAAGGGGGGCTTCCTAGCACAGATACGCAGTATTTT. Together with reference TRBV2 and TRBJ2-3, the CDR3 gives the full variable domain: EPEVTQTPSHQVTQMGQEVILRCVPISNHLYFYWYRQILGQKVEFLVSFYNNEISEKSEIFDDQFSVERPDGSNFTLKIRSTKLEDSAMYFCARQGGLPSTDTQYFGPGTRLTVL.

V usage is TRBV5-1 and J usage is TRBJ2-1; D ambiguous. Germline V CDR1 and CDR2: SGHRS, YFSETQ. The CDR3 contains 15 residues. V was clipped by 0 bases and J by 9 bases, with 16 bases between them. The chain's CDR3 is CASSLGSLITFEQFF. CDR3 coding DNA: TGCGCCAGCAGCTTGGGGTCACTTATCACATTTGAGCAGTTCTTC.

The table lists this clone with a count of one. This chain connects TRBV29-1 to TRBJ2-1; D not certain. The CDR3 spans 12 residues. The V gene's germline CDR1 is SQVTM and CDR2 ANQGSEA. V gave up 3 bases and J gave up 3 bases, with 6 bases separating them. The CDR3 loop reads CSVEKDYNEQFF. CDR3 bases: TGCAGCGTTGAGAAGGACTACAATGAGCAGTTCTTC.

The V call is TRBV28, the J call TRBJ1-4, with D possibly matching TRBD1 (6 bases). The germline CDR1 and CDR2 sequences are MDHEN and SYDVKM. The CDR3 extends over 15 amino acids. Trimming stripped 5 bases from V and 4 bases from J, with 14 bases between. CDR3: CASSNSGELNEKLFF. For the CDR3, the DNA is TGTGCCAGCAGTAATTCAGGGGAACTTAATGAAAAACTGTTTTTT.